This T cell receptor beta chain was recovered during a study of siplizumab effects on memory and regulatory T cells. Study-wide points: Memory T cells appeared less diverse than naive cells, which seemed to contribute substantially to alloresponse. Naive versus memory phenotype went unassigned for roughly 75-96% of proliferating CD4+ or CD8+ clones.

About this clone: As yet, its antigen is unknown.

The method was immunoSEQ multiplex PCR; TCRdb's version includes in-frame clones alone and lacks a portion of them. The table records about 100,000 clones, roughly 94% of them present only once. Germline lookup yields CDR1 MGHDK and CDR2 SYGVNS. Germline trimming cut 5 bases from V and 4 bases from J; bases unmatched to any gene: 4. This CDR3 region has 16 residues. This clonotype originated in a human donor in good health. The V call is TRBV25-1, the J call TRBJ2-2; 13 nucleotides line up with TRBD2. Material: Tregs sorted from blood. CDR3 nucleotides: TGTGCCAGCAGTCGGACTAGCGGGAGCTTCACCGGGGAGCTGTTTTTT. It encodes CASSRTSGSFTGELFF. Supplemented by reference TRBV25-1 and TRBJ2-2, the full variable domain reads EADIYQTPRYLVIGTGKKITLECSQTMGHDKMYWYQQDPGMELHLIHYSYGVNSTEKGDLSSESTVSRIRTEHFPLTLESARPSHTSQYLCASSRTSGSFTGELFFGEGSRLTVL.